Below, 22 T cell receptor beta chains from the same sample are listed, as sequenced in a study of control samples from healthy donors and cancer patients (dated by TCRdb to 2018 to 2020). The library came from the immunoSEQ multiplex PCR assay. Sourced from immuneACCESS, this table was stored by TCRdb with only in-frame sequences that have V and J called. A share of the clones is absent; for the studies checked, an unresolved V gene accounts for under half, and the remainder has no known explanation. Counted in this sample were roughly 120,000 clones; over 85% of them appeared once. The ten largest account for approximately 4% of the sample. The material sequenced was blood. These receptors originate from a man aged 30 to 39 in good health.

The chain carries TRBV4-2 and TRBJ1-4; D ambiguous. V was pared by 1 base and J by 5 bases, with 5 bases between. The CDR3 sequence is 13 residues long. Looked up from germline, CDR1 is LGHNA and CDR2 is YNFKEQ. This CDR3 is CASSQGLNEKLFF. The CDR3 DNA reads as TGTGCCAGCAGCCAAGGGTTGAATGAAAAACTGTTTTTT.

The genes are TRBV7-9 and TRBJ2-2, with 10 positions matching TRBD1. The CDR3 length is 16 residues. V dropped 4 bases and J dropped 5; count of bases not matched to a gene: 7. CDR1 SEHNR and CDR2 FQNEAQ come from the germline V gene (reference sequence). In DNA form, the CDR3 reads TGTGCCAGCAGCTCGCAAGACAGGGGGCGAACCGGGGAGCTGTTTTTT. Its protein product is CASSSQDRGRTGELFF.

This sequence joins TRBV5-4 and TRBJ1-2; 9 nucleotides align to TRBD1. This CDR3 is 14 amino acids long. Germline CDR1 reads SGHNT; CDR2 reads YYREEE (reference sequence). The V and J ends lost 0 bases and 8 bases, in that order; junction bases with no gene match: 5. CDR3 sequence (DNA): TGTGCCAGCAGCTTGGGGGACAGGGATGGAGGCTACACCTTC. Translating gives CASSLGDRDGGYTF.

The CDR3 nucleotides read TGTGCTAGTGGTTTGGTACAGGGGACAGGGGACCAGACCCAGTACTTC. Protein product: CASGLVQGTGDQTQYF. V gene TRBV12-5 combines with J gene TRBJ2-5; TRBD1 agrees at 10 bases. CDR1 and CDR2 (germline): LGHNT, FRNRAP. This CDR3 region has 16 residues. With 0 bases clipped from V and 6 bases from J, the junction kept 7 bases outside the gene matches.

The V gene is TRBV27, the J gene TRBJ2-2; D may be TRBD1 (5 bases). Germline CDR1 is MNHEY and CDR2 is SMNVEV (reference sequence). The V gene lost 6 bases and the J gene lost 3 bases, with 11 bases spanning the gap. The CDR3 runs 14 residues. CDR3 DNA: TGTGCCAGCAGGTTCAGGGTTGACACCGGGGAGCTGTTTTTT. As protein: CASRFRVDTGELFF.

The chain links TRBV6-5 to TRBJ1-5; TRBD1 might be the D (5 bases). The CDR3 has 15 residues. CDR1 and CDR2 from the germline V gene are MNHEY and SVGAGI. V dropped 5 bases and J dropped 7 bases, with 18 bases sitting between them. This chain's CDR3 is CASSTQETRGQPQHF. CDR3 nucleotides: TGTGCCAGCAGTACACAGGAAACACGGGGCCAGCCCCAGCATTTT.

The chain couples TRBV10-3 to TRBJ1-4; tentatively, D is TRBD1 (5 bases). The V end was cut by 3 bases, the J end by 0 bases, with 14 bases between. Germline V CDR1 and CDR2: ENHRY, SYGVKD. This CDR3 comprises 17 residues. The CDR3 DNA reads as TGTGCCATCAGTGACCCTGAGGGGTATGCAACTAATGAAAAACTGTTTTTT. It yields the protein CAISDPEGYATNEKLFF.

The chain combines TRBV6-5 with TRBJ1-5, with 7 bases matching TRBD1. The J segment lost 4 bases and the V segment lost 9 bases, leaving 3 bases of the junction unmatched. This CDR3 region has 12 residues. The germline V gene encodes CDR1 MNHEY and CDR2 SVGAGI. CDR3 region: CASKGQNQPQHF. The CDR3 coding sequence is TGTGCCAGTAAGGGACAGAATCAGCCCCAGCATTTT.

The V and J genes are TRBV6-5 and TRBJ2-7; 9 positions agree with TRBD1. Unmatched junction bases numbered 9, after V lost 4 bases and J lost 2 bases. The CDR3 sequence is 16 residues long. The germline CDR1 and CDR2 sequences are MNHEY and SVGAGI. CDR3 nucleotide sequence: TGTGCCAGCAGTTCAGAGCCGGGACAGGGTGCCTACGAGCAGTACTTC. Its protein is CASSSEPGQGAYEQYF.

This rearrangement joins TRBV5-1 to TRBJ1-5; TRBD1 matches 9 bases. J lost 0 bases, V lost 0 bases, and 1 base had no gene match. The V gene's germline CDR1 is SGHRS and CDR2 YFSETQ. The CDR3 is 16 residues long. The CDR3 loop is CASSLGTGDSNQPQHF. The CDR3 nucleotides are TGCGCCAGCAGCTTGGGGACAGGGGATAGCAATCAGCCCCAGCATTTT.

As DNA, the CDR3 is TGTGCCAGTACACATACAGGGACTGGGCAGCCCCAGCATTTT. Translated, it gives CASTHTGTGQPQHF. The J gene is TRBJ1-5, the V gene TRBV19; the D gene is possibly TRBD1 (6 bases). Between the trimmed V and J ends, which lost 7 bases and 7 bases, there was a span of 17 bases. Germline CDR1 reads LNHDA; CDR2 reads SQIVND (reference sequence). The CDR3 totals 14 residues.

The chain links TRBV25-1 to TRBJ1-4; unclear D gene. The V and J ends lost 8 bases and 6 bases respectively, with 19 bases between them. The germline V gene has CDR1 MGHDK and CDR2 SYGVNS. This CDR3 region has 15 residues. The CDR3 bases are TGTGCCAGCTCCCCCCTCGGTGGAGGAGATGAAAAACTGTTTTTT. Residues: CASSPLGGGDEKLFF.

V gene TRBV6-2 or TRBV6-3 combines with J gene TRBJ1-1, with D possibly being TRBD1 (6 bases). V lost 2 bases and J 1 base, leaving 14 bases between the germline ends. Germline lookup yields CDR1 MNHEY and CDR2 SVGEGT. This CDR3 region has 16 residues. The CDR3 DNA is TGTGCCAGCAGTTACCGGCCAGGGGATTCGAACACTGAAGCTTTCTTT. Its protein product is CASSYRPGDSNTEAFF.

The chain joins TRBV21-1 to TRBJ2-2; the D call in the table, TRBD2, was not verified against the DNA. TRBV21-1 counts as a pseudogene. The CDR3 sequence is 19 residues long. The CDR3 DNA follows: TGTGCCAGCAGCATACCGGGACTAGCGGGGGGGCCGGTCACCGGGGAGCTGTTTTTT. It yields the protein CASSIPGLAGGPVTGELFF.

The V and J genes are TRBV7-2 and TRBJ2-2; no clear D gene. This CDR3 has 14 amino acids. CDR1 SGHTA and CDR2 FQGNSA come from the germline V gene. Between the trimmed V and J ends, which lost 3 bases and 2 bases, there was a span of 7 bases. CDR3 nucleotides: TGTGCCAGCAGCTTCGGACCTAACACCGGGGAGCTGTTTTTT. Translating it yields CASSFGPNTGELFF.

This sequence joins TRBV2 and TRBJ1-5; tentatively, D is TRBD1 (5 bases). In germline, CDR1 is SNHLY, CDR2 FYNNEI. Trimming left V 7 bases short and J 2 bases short, with 9 bases between. There are 13 residues in the CDR3. DNA for the CDR3: TGTGCCAGCACGGGAGGGGGCAATCAGCCCCAGCATTTT. This codes for CASTGGGNQPQHF.

V usage is TRBV7-2 and J usage is TRBJ1-2; D not resolved. Trimming removed 4 bases at V and 4 bases at J, with 7 bases between. This CDR3 contains 12 residues. Germline assignment: CDR1 SGHTA and CDR2 FQGNSA. The DNA for the CDR3 is TGTGCCAGCAGCTCAGACTCCTATGGCTACACCTTC. Amino acid sequence: CASSSDSYGYTF.

V is TRBV28 and J is TRBJ2-1, with D tentatively TRBD1 (5 bases). CDR1 MDHEN and CDR2 SYDVKM come from the germline V gene. V lost 6 bases, J lost 4 bases, and 10 bases lay in between. The CDR3 is made up of 13 amino acids. The CDR3 nucleotides read TGTGCCAGCAGATCTGCAGGGTACAATGAGCAGTTCTTC. Amino acid sequence: CASRSAGYNEQFF.

V is TRBV12-3 or TRBV12-4 and J is TRBJ1-2; D perhaps matches TRBD1 (6 bases). The CDR3 loop spans 13 amino acids. V dropped 6 bases and J dropped 8 bases, with 16 bases sitting between them. The chain's CDR3 is CASRSNREGGYTF. The CDR3 bases are TGTGCCAGCAGATCTAACAGGGAAGGGGGCTACACCTTC.

The chain employs TRBV5-1 and TRBJ1-1, with TRBD1 as a possible D gene (5 bases). Trimming shortened V by 0 bases and J by 8 bases, and 17 bases separated the two germline ends. The CDR3 is made up of 15 amino acids. CDR1 SGHRS and CDR2 YFSETQ come from the germline V gene. CDR3 in DNA: TGCGCCAGCAGCTTGGCTCGGGACGGCCGCAGGGAAGCTTTCTTT. Amino acid sequence: CASSLARDGRREAFF.

This clone was observed a single time. The chain has TRBV13 and TRBJ2-3; TRBD2 aligns across 8 bases. Trimming cost V 2 bases and J 4 bases; bases outside gene matches: 5. Germline V gene lookup returns CDR1 PRHDT and CDR2 FYEKMQ (reference sequence). The CDR3 contains 15 residues. The CDR3 sequence is CASSLSGGASDTQYF. The DNA for the CDR3 is TGTGCCAGCAGCTTATCGGGGGGGGCCTCAGATACGCAGTATTTT. Together with reference TRBV13 and TRBJ2-3, the CDR3 gives the full variable domain: AAGVIQSPRHLIKEKRETATLKCYPIPRHDTVYWYQQGPGQDPQFLISFYEKMQSDKGSIPDRFSAQQFSDYHSELNMSSLELGDSALYFCASSLSGGASDTQYFGPGTRLTVL.

The gene calls are TRBV7-9 and TRBJ2-1, with TRBD2 identical over 10 bases. Germline CDR1 is SEHNR and CDR2 is FQNEAQ (reference sequence). The CDR3 runs to 15 residues. The V gene end was trimmed by 2 bases and the J gene end by 10 bases; junction bases not matched to a gene: 8. The CDR3 sequence: CASSLLAGALGEQFF. CDR3 bases: TGTGCCAGCAGCTTACTAGCGGGGGCCTTGGGGGAGCAGTTCTTC.